One and the same sample provided the 7 T cell receptor beta chains below, sequenced in a study of blood T cell repertoires in COVID-19. TCRdb's copy holds only in-frame clones and misses some; the assay was immunoSEQ multiplex PCR. In the table there are around 200,000 clones, around 84% of which are singletons. Sequencing used peripheral blood. The receptors shown here come from a woman aged 70 to 79 with COVID-19, enrolled during active disease.

The genes are TRBV5-5 and TRBJ2-7, with 8 bases lining up with TRBD1. Germline CDR1 reads SGHKS; CDR2 reads YYEKEE (reference sequence). J was trimmed by 2 bases and V by 4 bases; bases with no gene match: 8. The CDR3 runs to 15 residues. The CDR3 nucleotides are TGTGCCAGCAGCCCCCTGATGGACAGGGCCTACGAGCAGTACTTC. Translating gives CASSPLMDRAYEQYF. The whole variable domain, filled in from reference TRBV5-5 and TRBJ2-7, reads DAGVTQSPTHLIKTRGQQVTLRCSPISGHKSVSWYQQVLGQGPQFIFQYYEKEERGRGNFPDRFSARQFPNYSSELNVNALLLGDSALYLCASSPLMDRAYEQYFGPGTRLTVT.

This clone was seen only a few times. J is TRBJ2-5 and V is TRBV5-1; TRBD2 might be the D (6 bases). The germline gives CDR1 SGHRS, CDR2 YFSETQ. The CDR3 is 16 residues long. V was trimmed by 0 bases and J by 2 bases, leaving 14 bases between them. The CDR3 DNA reads TGCGCCAGCAGCTTGGGTGTAGGTGGACTACAAGAGACCCAGTACTTC. Residues: CASSLGVGGLQETQYF.

In its sample, this clone was seen once. This chain links TRBV19 with TRBJ2-3, with 9 bases lining up with TRBD2. This CDR3 is 18 amino acids long. Germline CDR1 LNHDA, CDR2 SQIVND (reference sequence). Losses at the gene ends were 1 base for V and 2 bases for J; bases not matched to a gene: 10. DNA for the CDR3: TGTGCCAGTAGTATAGGTCCCAACCTAGCGGGGTACACAGATACGCAGTATTTT. Amino acid sequence: CASSIGPNLAGYTDTQYF.

The chain uses TRBV5-6 and TRBJ1-2; D remains unclear. Trimming removed 5 bases from V and 1 base from J, with 18 bases in between. The CDR3 runs to 16 residues. Germline lookup yields CDR1 SGHDT and CDR2 YYEEEE. The CDR3 DNA follows: TGTGCCAGCAGTTCCCGCGGCGGAGCTCTTAACTATGGCTACACCTTC. Its protein product is CASSSRGGALNYGYTF.

V usage is TRBV30 and J usage is TRBJ2-7, with 9 bases that match TRBD2. V was clipped by 5 bases and J by 4 bases; unmatched bases: 6. This CDR3 has 13 amino acids. The germline gives CDR1 GTSNPN, CDR2 SVGIG (reference sequence). In DNA form, the CDR3 reads TGTGCCTGGTCGCGGGGGGGGAATTACGAGCAGTACTTC. This codes for CAWSRGGNYEQYF.

The chain has TRBV28 and TRBJ1-2, with D maybe TRBD1 (6 bases). This CDR3 has 14 amino acids. The V and J ends lost 6 bases and 5 bases respectively, with 16 bases between them. The germline V gene has CDR1 MDHEN and CDR2 SYDVKM. CDR3: CASRPSTGLYGYTF. The CDR3 nucleotides are TGTGCCAGCAGACCTTCGACAGGCCTATATGGCTACACCTTC.

The V and J genes are TRBV28 and TRBJ1-1, with TRBD1 matching 8 bases. The germline V gene encodes CDR1 MDHEN and CDR2 SYDVKM. The ends lost 4 bases at V and 4 bases at J; junction bases unmatched: 11. This CDR3 is 16 amino acids long. Here the CDR3 DNA reads TGTGCCAGCAGTTCCCCAAGATCCACAGGGGGCACTGAAGCTTTCTTT. It encodes CASSSPRSTGGTEAFF. The full variable domain, completed using reference TRBV28 and TRBJ1-1, is DVKVTQSSRYLVKRTGEKVFLECVQDMDHENMFWYRQDPGLGLRLIYFSYDVKMKEKGDIPEGYSVSREKKERFSLILESASTNQTSMYLCASSSPRSTGGTEAFFGQGTRLTVV.